A single sample is the source of the 30 T cell receptor beta chains below, sequenced in a study of blood T cells in healthy people across ages. Using a J-beta primer mix together with a sample-barcoded 5' primer, a second PCR was run for roughly 6 to 12 cycles. Each CDR3 protein gets one entry after TCRdb re-called the 5' RACE reads with MiXCR. The data show about 800,000 distinct CDR3 sequences, with roughly 64% seen just once and 20% to 25% held by the top ten. Sequencing was done on a sample of blood. The source of these receptors is a man aged 30 to 39 in good health.

The chain is built from TRBV12-3 or TRBV12-4 and TRBJ2-3; 8 bases map to TRBD2. The CDR3 loop spans 15 amino acids. V gave up 8 bases and J gave up 2 bases; unmatched junction bases: 9. The chain's CDR3 is CASGREELVTDTQYF. The CDR3 nucleotides read TGTGCCAGCGGGCGGGAGGAGTTAGTCACAGATACGCAGTATTTT.

CDR3 bases: TGCGCCAGCAGAGACAGATTTGAAGCTTTCTTT. Protein sequence: CASRDRFEAFF. J is TRBJ1-1 and V is TRBV5-1; possibly TRBD1 for D (5 bases). Trimming shortened V by 5 bases and J by 7 bases, and 9 bases separated the two germline ends. Germline values: CDR1 SGHRS, CDR2 YFSETQ. This CDR3 comprises 11 residues.

This clonotype was counted between two and nine times. The CDR3, as DNA: TGTGCCAGCACCGTAACCGGGCAGGGATATGGCTACACCTTC. It translates to CASTVTGQGYGYTF. The chain joins TRBV7-2 to TRBJ1-2; tentatively, D is TRBD1 (5 bases). The ends were cut back, 7 bases at V and 5 bases at J, with 17 bases in the middle. The CDR3 runs to 14 residues. CDR1 and CDR2 from the germline V gene are SGHTA and FQGNSA. Full variable domain (outside the CDR3, taken from reference TRBV7-2 and TRBJ1-2): GAGVSQSPSNKVTEKGKDVELRCDPISGHTALYWYRQSLGQGLEFLIYFQGNSAPDKSGLPSDRFSAERTGGSVSTLTIQRTQQEDSAVYLCASTVTGQGYGYTFGSGTRLTVV.

For the CDR3, the DNA is TGCAGTGCTCGAAGACAGGGAGTCAATGAGCAGTTCTTC. Translating it yields CSARRQGVNEQFF. The chain employs TRBV20-1 and TRBJ2-1; TRBD1 matches 7 bases. Germline-derived CDR1 and CDR2 are DFQATT and SNEGSKA (reference sequence). CDR3 size: 13 residues. The V and J ends lost 5 bases and 6 bases, in that order; junction bases with no gene match: 7.

The chain carries TRBV7-9 and TRBJ1-1; TRBD1 might be the D (5 bases). The germline V and J ends were trimmed by 1 base and 7 bases, with 7 bases remaining between them. Germline V gene data show CDR1 as SEHNR and CDR2 as FQNEAQ (reference sequence). The CDR3 totals 12 residues. CDR3 residues: CASSLEGYEAFF. The CDR3 nucleotides read TGTGCCAGCAGCTTAGAGGGGTATGAAGCTTTCTTT.

The chain carries TRBV7-8 and TRBJ2-3; either TRBD1 or TRBD2 may supply D (5 bases each). The V gene's germline CDR1 is SGHVS and CDR2 FQNEAQ. This CDR3 has 20 residues. The V end was cut by 5 bases, the J end by 0 bases, with 27 bases between. CDR3 DNA sequence: TGTGCCAGCAGCCCCTTTCCTGGTCATAGGGGCGGGCTTAGCACAGATACGCAGTATTTT. This encodes CASSPFPGHRGGLSTDTQYF.

V usage is TRBV5-1 and J usage is TRBJ2-7; D is possibly TRBD2 (6 bases). The J call may not be correct, given that the DNA end is closer to TRBJ2-5. This CDR3 region has 15 residues. Looked up from germline, CDR1 is SGHRS and CDR2 is YFSETQ. The chain's CDR3 is CASSLKGTPEGTQYF. The CDR3 DNA follows: TGCGCCAGCAGCTTGAAAGGGACCCCGGAGGGGACCCAGTACTTC.

J is TRBJ2-7 and V is TRBV7-8, with a tentative D call TRBD2 (6 bases). Germline assignment: CDR1 SGHVS and CDR2 FQNEAQ. This CDR3 contains 15 residues. V gave up 2 bases and J gave up 5 bases, with 16 bases separating them. CDR3 residues: CASSLTDSGGHEQYF. The CDR3, as DNA: TGTGCCAGCAGCTTAACAGATTCCGGGGGACACGAGCAGTACTTC.

The gene calls are TRBV21-1 and TRBJ2-1. TRBV21-1 is a recognized pseudogene. The CDR3 consists of 13 residues. The CDR3 reads CARNERDNNEQFF. The CDR3 DNA reads TGTGCCAGGAACGAGCGAGATAACAATGAGCAGTTCTTC.

This clonotype was recorded a few times. This chain's CDR3 is CAISHHVVNEQFF. CDR3 in DNA: TGTGCCATCAGCCACCATGTGGTAAATGAGCAGTTCTTC. The gene calls are TRBV10-3 and TRBJ2-1; D gene ambiguous. Germline V lookup: CDR1 ENHRY, CDR2 SYGVKD. V was cut by 6 bases and J by 7 bases, with 13 bases left in between. The CDR3 is 13 residues long.

This clonotype came up a few times. V and J are TRBV5-1 and TRBJ2-1, with 9 bases identical to TRBD1. This CDR3 spans 15 amino acids. CDR1 and CDR2 from the germline V gene are SGHRS and YFSETQ. Unmatched junction bases numbered 9, after V lost 5 bases and J lost 6 bases. CDR3 in DNA: TGCGCCAGCAGTACAGGGGGCGCAGGTCTCAATGAGCAGTTCTTC. Translation: CASSTGGAGLNEQFF.

The chain uses TRBV4-1 and TRBJ2-6; D remains unclear. Trimming cost V 0 bases and J 8 bases, with 8 bases left between them. The CDR3 has 14 residues. Germline CDR1 is MGHRA and CDR2 is YSYEKL. For the CDR3, the DNA is TGCGCCAGCAGCCAAGACTGGGGTACCAACGTCCTGACTTTC. Residues: CASSQDWGTNVLTF.

This CDR3 reads CASSSRPAKNIQYF. The CDR3, as DNA: TGTGCCAGCAGCTCGAGGCCAGCCAAAAACATTCAGTACTTC. This chain links TRBV11-2 with TRBJ2-4; D remains unclear. Between the trimmed V and J ends, which lost 4 bases and 0 bases, there was a span of 7 bases. The CDR3 contains 14 residues. Germline V gene sequence: CDR1 SGHAT, CDR2 FQNNGV. Combining the CDR3 with reference TRBV11-2 and TRBJ2-4 gives the whole variable domain EAGVAQSPRYKIIEKRQSVAFWCNPISGHATLYWYQQILGQGPKLLIQFQNNGVVDDSQLPKDRFSAERLKGVDSTLKIQPAKLEDSAVYLCASSSRPAKNIQYFGAGTRLSVL.

This chain joins TRBV10-3 and TRBJ2-1; D is undetermined. V lost 3 bases and J 6 bases, leaving 9 bases between the germline ends. Germline CDR1 is ENHRY and CDR2 is SYGVKD. CDR3 size: 13 residues. CDR3 protein: CAISDPKFNEQFF. The CDR3 nucleotides read TGTGCCATCAGTGACCCGAAGTTCAATGAGCAGTTCTTC.

J is TRBJ2-7 and V is TRBV20-1, with D maybe TRBD2 (6 bases). There are 14 residues in the CDR3. V gave up 6 bases and J gave up 0 bases, with 15 bases separating them. Germline values: CDR1 DFQATT, CDR2 SNEGSKA (reference sequence). In DNA form, the CDR3 reads TGCAGTGCCCGTGAGCGGGTTCTCTCCTACGAGCAGTACTTC. Protein: CSARERVLSYEQYF.

J is TRBJ2-4 and V is TRBV29-1, with 7 bases aligning to TRBD1. The end of the DNA fits TRBJ2-7 better, so the J call may be wrong. Germline loops: CDR1 SQVTM, CDR2 ANQGSEA. The CDR3 runs 13 residues. This chain's CDR3 is CSVVVGGNYEQYF. The CDR3, as DNA: TGCAGCGTTGTTGTAGGGGGCAACTACGAGCAGTACTTC.

The chain carries TRBV3-1 and TRBJ2-3, with TRBD2 matching over 7 bases. The V and J ends lost 0 bases and 6 bases, in that order; junction bases with no gene match: 6. The germline V gene encodes CDR1 LGHDT and CDR2 YNNKEL (reference sequence). There are 15 residues in the CDR3. CDR3 in amino acids: CASSQDGLDVDTQYF. The CDR3 DNA is TGTGCCAGCAGCCAAGATGGACTAGACGTGGATACGCAGTATTTT.

This clonotype was detected once. The rearrangement joins TRBV20-1 to TRBJ2-1; TRBD2 agrees at 7 bases. There are 15 residues in the CDR3. Trimming cost V 6 bases and J 3 bases; bases outside gene matches: 11. Looked up from germline, CDR1 is DFQATT and CDR2 is SNEGSKA (reference sequence). The CDR3 bases are TGCAGTGCCGCCCCACTAGCGCTACTCTACAATGAGCAGTTCTTC. Its translation is CSAAPLALLYNEQFF.

This chain links TRBV7-3 with TRBJ2-2; tentative D call: TRBD1 (6 bases). CDR1 and CDR2 from the germline V gene are SGHTA and FQGTGA. Trimming shortened V by 5 bases and J by 5 bases, and 12 bases separated the two germline ends. The CDR3 has 14 amino acids. The CDR3 bases are TGTGCCAGCAGCCCAGGACAGTTGACCGGGGAGCTGTTTTTT. Amino acids: CASSPGQLTGELFF.

This chain links TRBV12-3 or TRBV12-4 with TRBJ1-5; the D is unclear. V was pared by 0 bases and J by 4 bases, with 10 bases between. The CDR3 loop spans 15 amino acids. The CDR3 reads CASSLAAGENQPQHF. The DNA for the CDR3 is TGTGCCAGCAGTTTAGCCGCCGGAGAGAATCAGCCCCAGCATTTT.

The V gene is TRBV12-5, the J gene TRBJ1-1, with D maybe TRBD1 (5 bases). The CDR3 contains 14 residues. V dropped 3 bases and J dropped 5 bases, with 13 bases sitting between them. Looked up from germline, CDR1 is LGHNT and CDR2 is FRNRAP. The CDR3 reads CASGFGAMRTEAFF. The DNA for the CDR3 is TGTGCTAGTGGTTTCGGGGCGATGAGGACTGAAGCTTTCTTT.

The CDR3 spells CASSLIRGPEAFF. The CDR3 DNA reads TGTGCCAGCAGCTTAATTAGGGGACCTGAAGCTTTCTTT. V is TRBV7-2 and J is TRBJ1-1; TRBD1 is a possible D gene (5 bases). Germline assignment: CDR1 SGHTA and CDR2 FQGNSA. Deletions cut 2 bases from V and 6 bases from J, with 10 bases between. The CDR3 runs 13 residues.

This chain's CDR3 is CASSLHSNYGYTF. In nucleotides, the CDR3 is TGCGCCAGCAGCTTGCATAGTAACTATGGCTACACCTTC. The chain employs TRBV5-1 and TRBJ1-2; no clear D gene. Germline V gives CDR1 SGHRS, CDR2 YFSETQ. V was shortened by 1 base and J by 1 base, with 5 bases between the two germline ends. The CDR3 has 13 amino acids. Looking up the rest from reference TRBV5-1 and TRBJ1-2 gives the full variable domain: KAGVTQTPRYLIKTRGQQVTLSCSPISGHRSVSWYQQTPGQGLQFLFEYFSETQRNKGNFPGRFSGRQFSNSRSEMNVSTLELGDSALYLCASSLHSNYGYTFGSGTRLTVV.

V gene TRBV20-1 combines with J gene TRBJ2-7; TRBD1 matches at 9 bases. Per the germline V gene, CDR1 is DFQATT and CDR2 is SNEGSKA (reference sequence). The CDR3 consists of 14 residues. V shed 6 bases and J 6 bases; nucleotides not matched to a gene: 12. This CDR3 reads CSAGRWTGDFEQYF. The CDR3 nucleotides read TGCAGTGCCGGGAGGTGGACAGGGGACTTCGAGCAGTACTTC.

The rearrangement joins TRBV12-3 or TRBV12-4 to TRBJ2-1, with 11 bases identical to TRBD2. This CDR3 is built from 15 residues. J gave up 9 bases and V 3 bases, and 7 bases lay outside the gene matches. CDR3 loop: CASSLSTSGKVEQFF. CDR3 sequence (DNA): TGTGCCAGCAGTTTGTCGACTAGCGGGAAGGTTGAGCAGTTCTTC.

V gene TRBV29-1 combines with J gene TRBJ1-2; 9 nucleotides line up with TRBD1. Germline assignment: CDR1 SQVTM and CDR2 ANQGSEA. The CDR3 sequence is 13 residues long. Unmatched junction bases numbered 7, after V lost 5 bases and J lost 6 bases. The CDR3 protein is CSVRTGGVDGYTF. CDR3 DNA: TGCAGCGTTAGAACAGGGGGCGTCGATGGCTACACCTTC.

This chain joins TRBV29-1 and TRBJ2-5; perhaps TRBD1 as D (6 bases). The CDR3 is 12 amino acids. Germline lookup yields CDR1 SQVTM and CDR2 ANQGSEA. V lost 2 bases and J 4 bases, leaving 8 bases between the germline ends. The DNA for the CDR3 is TGCAGCGTTGAATCAGGGGCAGAGACCCAGTACTTC. It specifies CSVESGAETQYF.

J is TRBJ2-3 and V is TRBV7-2; 9 nucleotides line up with TRBD2. V gave up 2 bases and J gave up 4 bases; unmatched junction bases: 4. The CDR3 sequence is 15 residues long. The germline CDR1 and CDR2 sequences are SGHTA and FQGNSA. The CDR3 DNA sequence: TGTGCCAGCAGCTTACTAGCGGGAACCGCAGATACGCAGTATTTT. Its protein product is CASSLLAGTADTQYF.

The chain uses TRBV6-5 and TRBJ1-1; D is unclear. V lost 0 bases and J 4 bases, leaving 12 bases between the germline ends. Looked up from germline, CDR1 is MNHEY and CDR2 is SVGAGI. This CDR3 comprises 15 residues. The CDR3 loop reads CASSYSDTGVTEAFF. The CDR3 DNA follows: TGTGCCAGCAGTTACTCGGATACCGGCGTCACTGAAGCTTTCTTT.

The rearrangement uses TRBV6-1 and TRBJ1-5; TRBD1 matches 9 bases. The CDR3 has 14 amino acids. In germline, CDR1 is MNHNS, CDR2 SASEGT. J gave up 6 bases and V 8 bases, and 8 bases lay outside the gene matches. CDR3 DNA sequence: TGTGCCAGCCTGGCGGGACAGGGCAGTCAGCCCCAGCATTTT. Amino acid sequence: CASLAGQGSQPQHF.